The 28 T cell receptor beta chains given below trace back to one sample, sequenced in a study of blood T cells in healthy people across ages (dated by TCRdb to 2015 to 2017). Libraries came from 5' RACE. The listed sequencing device is Illumina HiSeq 2500. A second roughly 7 to 11 cycle PCR used a sample-barcoded 5' primer and a J-beta primer mix. TCRdb ran its own pipeline on the public reads, namely fastp trimming at Q25 and MiXCR clone calling, and kept in-frame beta chains. All rows with the same CDR3 protein become a single entry with the most common DNA and genes. The sample table records under 800,000 distinct CDR3 sequences; under 25% of these occur just once. Under 4% of the sample belongs to the ten largest clones. The sample consisted of blood. These receptors all stem from a man between 65 and 85 years old in good health.

This clonotype is a singleton in its sample. The gene calls are TRBV6-2 or TRBV6-3 and TRBJ2-4, with 10 bases matching TRBD2. V shed 4 bases and J 4 bases; nucleotides not matched to a gene: 10. The CDR3 runs 17 residues. Looked up from germline, CDR1 is MNHEY and CDR2 is SVGEGT. CDR3 residues: CASSFRLAGALKNIQYF. The CDR3 nucleotides read TGTGCCAGCAGTTTCCGTCTAGCGGGAGCCTTAAAAAACATTCAGTACTTC.

The chain recombines TRBV9 with TRBJ1-2; TRBD1 is a possible D gene (6 bases). Trimming cost V 0 bases and J 7 bases, with 13 bases left between them. CDR1 and CDR2 (germline): SGDLS, YYNGEE. CDR3 length: 14 amino acids. CDR3 sequence (DNA): TGTGCCAGCAGCGTAGGAGGGGGGGCGAGTGGCTACACCTTC. It specifies CASSVGGGASGYTF.

Ten or more counts support this clonotype. The V gene is TRBV7-3, the J gene TRBJ2-1; 7 bases match TRBD1. CDR3 size: 13 residues. J gave up 4 bases and V 4 bases, and 1 base lay outside the gene matches. CDR1 is SGHTA, CDR2 FQGTGA, per germline. CDR3 region: CASSSGQYNEQFF. The DNA for the CDR3 is TGTGCCAGCAGCTCGGGACAGTACAATGAGCAGTTCTTC.

This clonotype was counted many times. The CDR3 is CATSGGRGVETQYF. As DNA, the CDR3 is TGTGCCACCAGTGGGGGACGAGGGGTGGAGACCCAGTACTTC. The chain couples TRBV24-1 to TRBJ2-5; D may match TRBD1 or TRBD2 (5 bases each). The CDR3 is 14 amino acids. Germline V gene sequence: CDR1 KGHDR, CDR2 SFDVKD. The V end was cut by 5 bases, the J end by 5 bases, with 14 bases between.

With respect to this clonotype: The germline gene is not matched at one end of the junction; a read error may be the cause. The CDR3 region has the DNA TGTGCCGGCAGTTACCGGACTAGCGGGAGTAAAGCCTCCTACAATGAGCAGTTCTTC. Its protein product is CAGSYRTSGSKASYNEQFF. The V and J genes are TRBV6-5 and TRBJ2-1, with 13 bases that match TRBD2. CDR3 length: 19 amino acids. Germline lookup yields CDR1 MNHEY and CDR2 SVGAGI.

The rearrangement uses TRBV19 and TRBJ1-5; 8 bases are shared with TRBD1. This CDR3 is 14 amino acids long. Losses at the gene ends were 8 bases for V and 2 bases for J; bases not matched to a gene: 5. Germline CDR1 LNHDA, CDR2 SQIVND (reference sequence). CDR3 sequence: CASDGQGGNQPQHF. Written as DNA, the CDR3 is TGTGCCAGTGATGGACAGGGAGGCAATCAGCCCCAGCATTTT.

A few counts support this clonotype. V usage is TRBV7-2 and J usage is TRBJ2-1, with 7 bases aligning to TRBD2. CDR1 SGHTA and CDR2 FQGNSA come from the germline V gene. There are 14 residues in the CDR3. After removal of 7 bases from V and 2 bases from J, the junction contained 5 bases not matched to a gene. CDR3 sequence: CASTASGPYNEQFF. CDR3 coding DNA: TGTGCCAGCACCGCTAGCGGACCCTACAATGAGCAGTTCTTC.

There are a few counts of this clonotype. The chain recombines TRBV14 with TRBJ2-7, with D hard to call. V was trimmed by 0 bases and J by 2 bases, leaving 11 bases between them. The V gene's germline CDR1 is SGHDN and CDR2 FVKESK. This CDR3 has 15 amino acids. CDR3 coding DNA: TGTGCCAGCAGCCAAGACGTCTCGACGACCTACGAGCAGTACTTC. Amino acids: CASSQDVSTTYEQYF.

This chain joins TRBV9 and TRBJ2-5; the D gene is possibly TRBD1 (6 bases). The end of the DNA fits TRBJ2-7 better, so the J call may be wrong. CDR3 size: 15 residues. Germline-derived CDR1 and CDR2 are SGDLS and YYNGEE. DNA for the CDR3: TGTGCCAGCAGTCGGAGACAGGACCCCTCCTACGAGCAGTACTTC. This translates into CASSRRQDPSYEQYF.

This clonotype has ten or more counts. The chain joins TRBV18 to TRBJ1-1, with D unclear. Germline V lookup: CDR1 KGHSH, CDR2 LQKENI. CDR3 size: 14 residues. V was cut by 2 bases and J by 5 bases, with 12 bases left in between. The CDR3 loop is CASSPGGFMTEAFF. CDR3 in DNA: TGTGCCAGCTCACCAGGAGGGTTTATGACTGAAGCTTTCTTT.

Remarks on this clonotype: Its ends do not fully match the called genes, so a read error is possible. The chain couples TRBV29-1 to TRBJ2-7; perhaps TRBD1 as D (5 bases). The length of the CDR3 is 12 residues. Germline assignment: CDR1 SQVTM and CDR2 ANQGSEA. CDR3 amino acids: CSVDQGSHEQYF. The DNA of the CDR3 is TGCAGCGTTGATCAGGGCTCCCACGAGCAGTACTTC.

This chain connects TRBV6-5 to TRBJ1-4; TRBD1 matches at 7 bases. The CDR3 consists of 12 residues. Germline V CDR1 and CDR2: MNHEY, SVGAGI. The junction had 3 bases not matched to a gene; V was cut back by 6 bases and J by 8 bases. The CDR3 nucleotides read TGTGCCAGCAGGACAGGGCTCGAAAAACTGTTTTTT. This gives the protein CASRTGLEKLFF.

The sample holds a few counts of this clonotype. The rearrangement joins TRBV6-5 to TRBJ2-1; no firm D call. The CDR3 has 13 amino acids. Germline V gene data show CDR1 as MNHEY and CDR2 as SVGAGI. Trimming removed 10 bases at V and 8 bases at J, with 18 bases between. In nucleotides, the CDR3 is TGTGCCACCCAAACCCCCTATGGGGATGAGCAGTTCTTC. It encodes CATQTPYGDEQFF.

About this clonotype: One end of the junction varies from germline; a read error may be responsible. The chain uses TRBV3-1 and TRBJ2-3; either TRBD1 or TRBD2 may fit D (5 bases each). Looked up from germline, CDR1 is LGHDT and CDR2 is YNNKEL (reference sequence). This CDR3 spans 13 amino acids. Here the CDR3 DNA reads TGTGCCAGCAGCCCAGGGAGAACAGATAGGCAGTATTTT. Its protein product is CASSPGRTDRQYF.

V usage is TRBV7-9 and J usage is TRBJ2-7, with D possibly called TRBD1 or TRBD2 (5 bases each). Trimming pared 1 base from V and 3 bases from J, leaving 13 bases between. Germline CDR1 reads SEHNR; CDR2 reads FQNEAQ (reference sequence). This CDR3 region has 15 residues. The CDR3 coding sequence is TGTGCCAGCAGCTTAGGGGTGGGACGCAACTACGAGCAGTACTTC. It encodes CASSLGVGRNYEQYF.

This clonotype was detected many times. The chain is built from TRBV5-1 and TRBJ1-2, with no clear D. The CDR3 contains 14 residues. The germline gives CDR1 SGHRS, CDR2 YFSETQ. Trimming stripped 0 bases from V and 0 bases from J, with 6 bases between. CDR3 sequence: CASSLDRTNYGYTF. In DNA, the CDR3 is TGCGCCAGCAGCTTGGACAGAACTAACTATGGCTACACCTTC.

The chain carries TRBV14 and TRBJ2-7; no definite D call. V was cut by 3 bases and J by 3 bases, with 9 bases left in between. Germline V gives CDR1 SGHDN, CDR2 FVKESK. This CDR3 spans 13 amino acids. The CDR3, as DNA: TGTGCCAGCAGCCAGGGCAGGTACTACGAGCAGTACTTC. This encodes CASSQGRYYEQYF.

This sequence joins TRBV20-1 and TRBJ2-1, with 7 positions matching TRBD2. The CDR3 runs to 14 residues. Germline CDR1 reads DFQATT; CDR2 reads SNEGSKA (reference sequence). Trimming at V came to 4 bases and at J to 8 bases, leaving 11 bases not matched to a gene. CDR3 nucleotides: TGCAGTGCTACCCGACTAGCAAACCAATATGAGCAGTTCTTC. It yields the protein CSATRLANQYEQFF.

This clonotype has a count of ten or more. The chain uses TRBV7-9 and TRBJ1-2; 9 nucleotides match TRBD1. The V and J ends lost 5 bases and 8 bases, in that order; junction bases with no gene match: 9. Looked up from germline, CDR1 is SEHNR and CDR2 is FQNEAQ (reference sequence). This CDR3 region has 14 residues. Here the CDR3 reads CASSPDRGDVGYTF. CDR3 nucleotides: TGTGCCAGCAGCCCCGACAGGGGGGACGTAGGCTACACCTTC.

This clonotype has a count of ten or more. The rearrangement uses TRBV6-6 and TRBJ1-2; D call uncertain. V was trimmed by 5 bases and J by 4 bases, leaving 14 bases between them. The CDR3 has 14 residues. Per germline, CDR1 MNHNY and CDR2 SVGAGI (reference sequence). CDR3 sequence: CASSETGPFYGYTF. DNA for the CDR3: TGTGCCAGCAGTGAGACCGGGCCCTTCTATGGCTACACCTTC.

This clonotype was seen only a few times. The chain has TRBV20-1 and TRBJ2-1; no clear D gene. The CDR3 extends over 14 amino acids. CDR1 is DFQATT and CDR2 is SNEGSKA in the germline V gene (reference sequence). Trimming removed 5 bases at V and 8 bases at J, with 19 bases between. Written as DNA, the CDR3 is TGCAGTGCTGCCCGACCCGTAATAGCCTATGAGCAGTTCTTC. Protein product: CSAARPVIAYEQFF.

This chain's CDR3 is CASSQDSEDYWNEQFF. In nucleotides, the CDR3 is TGCGCCAGCAGCCAAGATTCCGAGGACTACTGGAATGAGCAGTTCTTC. The rearrangement uses TRBV4-1 and TRBJ2-1, with D perhaps matching TRBD2 (6 bases). The V end lost 0 bases, the J end lost 7 bases, and 16 bases lay between the germline ends. There are 16 residues in the CDR3. The germline V gene encodes CDR1 MGHRA and CDR2 YSYEKL.

The V call is TRBV29-1, the J call TRBJ1-1; 7 nucleotides match TRBD1. This CDR3 is 12 amino acids long. V shed 8 bases, J shed 3 bases, and the junction held 6 bases outside the gene matches. Germline assignment: CDR1 SQVTM and CDR2 ANQGSEA. The CDR3 protein is CSSGGGDTEAFF. CDR3 in DNA: TGCAGCTCAGGGGGTGGGGACACTGAAGCTTTCTTT.

This clonotype was picked up many times. The gene calls are TRBV20-1 and TRBJ1-2; the match to TRBD1 covers 9 bases. Germline V CDR1 and CDR2: DFQATT, SNEGSKA (reference sequence). The ends lost 2 bases at V and 8 bases at J; junction bases unmatched: 9. The CDR3 runs to 14 residues. The CDR3 reads CSARPTGTGRGYTF. The CDR3 DNA is TGCAGTGCTAGACCCACCGGGACAGGGAGGGGCTACACCTTC.

This clonotype was observed a handful of times. The junction and the germline gene differ at one end; a read error may be behind it. The rearrangement links TRBV4-1 to TRBJ2-1; 9 nucleotides match TRBD1. The CDR3 contains 13 residues. From germline, CDR1 is MGHRA and CDR2 YSYEKL. CDR3 sequence reads: CASSQTPDRGSSF. The CDR3 DNA sequence: TGCGCCAGCAGCCAAACACCGGACAGGGGAAGTAGCTTC.

The chain couples TRBV20-1 to TRBJ1-2; 8 nucleotides line up with TRBD1. Germline trimming cut 7 bases from V and 7 bases from J; bases unmatched to any gene: 14. Germline V gene sequence: CDR1 DFQATT, CDR2 SNEGSKA (reference sequence). The CDR3 sequence is 14 residues long. In nucleotides, the CDR3 is TGCAGTGGGTCTCACCTCAGGGGGCAAAGTGGCTACACCTTC. This codes for CSGSHLRGQSGYTF.

This clonotype was observed a handful of times. CDR3 region: CASSQDRLAGVGRTDTQYF. In DNA, the CDR3 is TGTGCCAGCAGCCAAGATCGGCTAGCGGGAGTGGGGCGGACAGATACGCAGTATTTT. This sequence joins TRBV3-1 and TRBJ2-3; 10 positions match TRBD2. CDR3 size: 19 residues. The ends lost 0 bases at V and 3 bases at J; junction bases unmatched: 12. Germline V CDR1 and CDR2: LGHDT, YNNKEL (reference sequence).

This sequence joins TRBV18 and TRBJ1-1, with TRBD1 matching over 8 bases. CDR1 is KGHSH and CDR2 is LQKENI in the germline V gene. The CDR3 is 13 amino acids. After removal of 1 base from V and 6 bases from J, the junction contained 1 base not matched to a gene. CDR3 in amino acids: CASSPRTGSEAFF. The CDR3 coding sequence is TGTGCCAGCTCACCACGGACAGGGTCTGAAGCTTTCTTT.